The source of this TCR beta chain is a study of CD8+ T cells in alopecia areata. Background on the study: The duration of tofacitinib was 6 to 18 months, with 6 months off drug afterward.

A remark on this clone: Its antigen is not identified.

Study results and caveats: Since there was just one nonresponder, nobody can yet say how baseline CD8+ expansion ties to response.

Extraction of RNA preceded its reverse transcription into cDNA, which served as the sequencing template. Generated by immunoSEQ multiplex PCR, the TCRdb table keeps only in-frame clones and is missing some. Found here are about 220,000 clones, approximately 57% of them singletons; the top ten hold about 1.6%. After removal of 1 base from V and 6 bases from J, the junction contained 11 bases not matched to a gene. Germline CDR1 reads SGHTA; CDR2 reads FQGNSA. The CDR3 sequence is 16 residues long. Treatment given: oral pan-JAK inhibitor, 5-10 mg twice daily. PBMCs served as the source from which CD4+ and CD8+ T cells were sorted.

J is TRBJ1-2 and V is TRBV7-2, with 7 bases aligning to TRBD1. The source was CD4+ T cells sorted from blood, collected at week 4, from a patient treated with tofacitinib. This receptor was obtained from a human donor with alopecia areata. CDR3 residues: CASSLGSRIQGNGYTF. Written as DNA, the CDR3 is TGTGCCAGCAGCTTAGGGTCCCGGATACAGGGGAATGGCTACACCTTC. Using reference TRBV7-2 and TRBJ1-2 for the parts outside the CDR3, the full variable domain is GAGVSQSPSNKVTEKGKDVELRCDPISGHTALYWYRQSLGQGLEFLIYFQGNSAPDKSGLPSDRFSAERTGGSVSTLTIQRTQQEDSAVYLCASSLGSRIQGNGYTFGSGTRLTVV.